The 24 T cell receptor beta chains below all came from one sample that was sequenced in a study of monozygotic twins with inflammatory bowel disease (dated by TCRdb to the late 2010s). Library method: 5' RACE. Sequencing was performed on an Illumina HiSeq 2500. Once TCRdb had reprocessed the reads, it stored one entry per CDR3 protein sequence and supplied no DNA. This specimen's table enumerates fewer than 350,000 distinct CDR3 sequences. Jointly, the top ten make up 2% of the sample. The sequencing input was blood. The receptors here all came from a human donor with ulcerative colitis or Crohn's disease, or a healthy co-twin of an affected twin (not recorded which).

The CDR3 is CASRRQVHAFF. The chain links TRBV6-2 or TRBV6-3 to TRBJ1-1; as DNA is missing, the TRBD1 call by TCRdb cannot be tested. Germline assignment: CDR1 MNHEY and CDR2 SVGEGT. This CDR3 is 11 amino acids long.

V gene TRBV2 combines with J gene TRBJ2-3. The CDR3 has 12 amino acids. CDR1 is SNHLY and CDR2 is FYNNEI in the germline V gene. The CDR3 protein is CASSERTDTQYF.

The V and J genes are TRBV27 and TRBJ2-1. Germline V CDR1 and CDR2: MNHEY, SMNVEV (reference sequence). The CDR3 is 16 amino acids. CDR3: CASLYSGLGSYNEQFF.

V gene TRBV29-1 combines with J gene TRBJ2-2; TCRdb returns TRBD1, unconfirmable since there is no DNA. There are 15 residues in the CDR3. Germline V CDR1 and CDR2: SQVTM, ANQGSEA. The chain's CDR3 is CSVGSPGQGAGELFF.

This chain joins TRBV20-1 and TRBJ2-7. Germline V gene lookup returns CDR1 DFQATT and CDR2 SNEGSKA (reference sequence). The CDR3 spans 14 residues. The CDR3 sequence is CSASVPGSSYEQYF.

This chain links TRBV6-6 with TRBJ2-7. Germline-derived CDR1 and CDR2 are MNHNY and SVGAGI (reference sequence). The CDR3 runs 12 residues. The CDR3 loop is CASSYMGYEQYF.

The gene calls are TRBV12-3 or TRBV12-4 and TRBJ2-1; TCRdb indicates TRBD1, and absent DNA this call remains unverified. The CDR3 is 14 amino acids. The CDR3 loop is CASRDHYSYNEQFF.

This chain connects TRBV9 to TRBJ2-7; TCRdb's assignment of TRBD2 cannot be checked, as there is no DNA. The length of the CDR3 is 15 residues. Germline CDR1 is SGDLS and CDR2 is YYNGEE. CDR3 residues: CASAPSGGPSYEQYF.

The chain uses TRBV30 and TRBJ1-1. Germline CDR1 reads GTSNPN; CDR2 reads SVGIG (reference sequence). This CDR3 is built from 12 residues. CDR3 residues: CAWSDSNTEAFF.

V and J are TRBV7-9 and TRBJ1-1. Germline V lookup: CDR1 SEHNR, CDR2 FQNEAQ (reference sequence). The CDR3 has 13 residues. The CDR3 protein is CASSLAARNEAFF. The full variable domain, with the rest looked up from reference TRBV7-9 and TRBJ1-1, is DTGVSQNPRHKITKRGQNVTFRCDPISEHNRLYWYRQTLGQGPEFLTYFQNEAQLEKSRLLSDRFSAERPKGSFSTLEIQRTEQGDSAMYLCASSLAARNEAFFGQGTRLTVV.

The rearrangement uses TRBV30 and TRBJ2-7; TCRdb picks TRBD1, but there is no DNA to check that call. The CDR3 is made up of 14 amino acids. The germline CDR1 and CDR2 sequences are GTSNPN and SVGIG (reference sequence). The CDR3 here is CAWLPETGKYEQYF.

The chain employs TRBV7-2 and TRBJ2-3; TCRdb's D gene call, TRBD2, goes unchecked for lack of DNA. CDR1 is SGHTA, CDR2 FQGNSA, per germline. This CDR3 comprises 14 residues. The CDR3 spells CASGGGGGPDTQYF.

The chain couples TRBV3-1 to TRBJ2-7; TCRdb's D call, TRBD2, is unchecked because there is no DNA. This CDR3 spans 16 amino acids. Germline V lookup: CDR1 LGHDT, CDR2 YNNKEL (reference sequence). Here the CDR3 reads CASSQDTSGRRYEQYF.

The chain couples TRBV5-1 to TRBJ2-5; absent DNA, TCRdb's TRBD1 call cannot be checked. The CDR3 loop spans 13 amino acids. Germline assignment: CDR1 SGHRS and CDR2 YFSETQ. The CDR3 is CASPGRTQETQYF.

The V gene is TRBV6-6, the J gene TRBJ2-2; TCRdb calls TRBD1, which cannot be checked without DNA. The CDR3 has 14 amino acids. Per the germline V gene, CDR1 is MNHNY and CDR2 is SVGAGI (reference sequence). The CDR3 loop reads CASQQGADTGELFF.

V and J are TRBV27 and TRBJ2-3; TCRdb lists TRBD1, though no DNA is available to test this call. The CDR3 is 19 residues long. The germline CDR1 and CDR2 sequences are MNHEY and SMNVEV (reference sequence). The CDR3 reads CASNRAGTNPLSETDTQYF.

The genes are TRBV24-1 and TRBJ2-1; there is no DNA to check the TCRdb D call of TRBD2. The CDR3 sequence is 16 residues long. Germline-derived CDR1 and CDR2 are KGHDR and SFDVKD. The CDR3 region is CATSDSSGRNGNEQFF.

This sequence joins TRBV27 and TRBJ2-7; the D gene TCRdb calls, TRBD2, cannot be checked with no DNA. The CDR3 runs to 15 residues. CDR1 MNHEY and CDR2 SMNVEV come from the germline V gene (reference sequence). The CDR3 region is CASSSQPGLIYEQYF.

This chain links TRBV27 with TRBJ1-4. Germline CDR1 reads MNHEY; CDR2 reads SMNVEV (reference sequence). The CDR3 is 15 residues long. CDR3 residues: CASGKMGTANEKLFF.

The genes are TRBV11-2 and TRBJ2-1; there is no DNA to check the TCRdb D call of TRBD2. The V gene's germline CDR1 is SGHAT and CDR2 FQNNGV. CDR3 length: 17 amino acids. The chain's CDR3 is CASSHLLAGGPRYEQFF.

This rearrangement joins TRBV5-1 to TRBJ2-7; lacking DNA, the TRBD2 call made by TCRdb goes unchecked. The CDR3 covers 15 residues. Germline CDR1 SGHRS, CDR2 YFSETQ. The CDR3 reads CASSTYGGGRYEQYF.

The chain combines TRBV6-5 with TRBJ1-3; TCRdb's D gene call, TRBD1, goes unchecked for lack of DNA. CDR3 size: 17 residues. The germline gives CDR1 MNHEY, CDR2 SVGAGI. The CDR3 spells CAIAPGQDLSAGNTIYF.

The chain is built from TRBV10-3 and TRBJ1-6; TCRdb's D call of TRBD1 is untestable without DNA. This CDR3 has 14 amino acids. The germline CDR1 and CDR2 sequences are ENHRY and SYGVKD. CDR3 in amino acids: CAIGPTGNNSPLHF.

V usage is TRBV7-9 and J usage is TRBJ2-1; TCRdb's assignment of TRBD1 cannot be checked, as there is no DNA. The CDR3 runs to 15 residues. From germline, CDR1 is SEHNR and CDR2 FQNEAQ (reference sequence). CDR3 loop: CASSFQGARYNEQFF.